This TCR beta chain is drawn from a study of CD8 T cells in Susac syndrome. Study-wide findings and caveats: No clonal expansion appeared among CD4+ T cells in Susac patients.

An input of about 0.5 to 1 ug of RNA was subjected to reverse transcription using random hexamers. Amplification of TCR beta CDR3 was carried out by immunoSEQ multiplex PCR, which covered 54 Vbeta and 13 Jbeta segments. TCRdb reprocessed the immunoSEQ multiplex PCR reads via MiXCR and lists one record per CDR3 protein. The sample lists over 120,000 distinct CDR3 sequences; approximately 95% were seen once. Negative isolation yielded the CD8+ and CD4+ T cells, while FACS enriched the TEMRA cells. Comment on this clonotype: Its antigen is not known.

Trimming stripped 1 base from V and 8 bases from J, with 12 bases between. The CDR3 sequence is 14 residues long. CDR1 MDHEN and CDR2 SYDVKM come from the germline V gene. Sample: CD4+ T cells from PBMCs. The TCR was taken from a human donor with Susac syndrome. The J gene is TRBJ1-5, the V gene TRBV28; D is unresolved. In DNA, the CDR3 is TGTGCCAGCAGTTTATTGGGCATTGTCAAGCCCCAGCATTTT. It is translated as CASSLLGIVKPQHF.